Following are 22 T cell receptor beta chains from one sample sequenced in a study of cytomegalovirus exposure and HLA in healthy donors. The PCR ran on 60 Vbeta and 13 Jbeta primers. Only in-frame clones appear in the TCRdb table, and some are missing; sequencing was by immunoSEQ multiplex PCR. Here the sample spans roughly 170,000 clones, around 75% being singletons. The specimen was PBMCs. The source of these receptors is a female donor in good health and CMV-seronegative.

This clone was found once. Different DNA sequences within this sample yield the same CDR3. The chain uses TRBV7-3 and TRBJ2-1; TRBD2 aligns across 12 bases. The germline gives CDR1 SGHTA, CDR2 FQGTGA. V lost 5 bases, J lost 3 bases, and 2 bases stayed unmatched. The CDR3 is 15 amino acids. Here the CDR3 reads CASSLLAGGYNEQFF. CDR3 coding DNA: TGTGCCAGCAGCCTACTAGCGGGGGGCTACAATGAGCAGTTCTTC.

The chain has TRBV18 and TRBJ2-3; 7 nucleotides match TRBD1. V was pared by 3 bases and J by 1 base, with 7 bases of the junction left unmatched. The CDR3 runs to 16 residues. Germline loops: CDR1 KGHSH, CDR2 LQKENI. CDR3 protein: CASSPIAGTGTDTQYF. DNA for the CDR3: TGTGCCAGCTCACCGATAGCCGGGACAGGCACAGATACGCAGTATTTT.

The chain has TRBV15 and TRBJ2-7; D remains unclear. Germline values: CDR1 LNHNV, CDR2 YYDKDF (reference sequence). V was pared by 0 bases and J by 4 bases, with 13 bases between. The CDR3 spans 15 residues. CDR3 coding DNA: TGTGCCACCAGCAGAGATCCTGACTTCTATTACGAGCAGTACTTC. As protein: CATSRDPDFYYEQYF.

The chain joins TRBV19 to TRBJ2-1, with a weak D call TRBD2 (6 bases). The V end was cut by 3 bases, the J end by 10 bases, with 16 bases between. The CDR3 is 14 amino acids. Germline assignment: CDR1 LNHDA and CDR2 SQIVND (reference sequence). The CDR3 here is CASSIGTGVWEQFF. CDR3 nucleotide sequence: TGTGCCAGTAGTATCGGGACGGGAGTTTGGGAGCAGTTCTTC.

The V gene is TRBV7-3, the J gene TRBJ2-2, with 9 bases aligning to TRBD2. This CDR3 is built from 16 residues. The germline V gene encodes CDR1 SGHTA and CDR2 FQGTGA. V gave up 5 bases and J gave up 4 bases; unmatched junction bases: 8. The CDR3 protein is CASSRNSGRVTGELFF. CDR3 bases: TGTGCCAGCAGCCGTAATAGCGGGAGAGTCACCGGGGAGCTGTTTTTT.

The chain carries TRBV9 and TRBJ2-1; 7 bases fit TRBD2. The CDR3 has 16 residues. V was clipped by 3 bases and J by 0 bases; unmatched bases: 6. Per the germline V gene, CDR1 is SGDLS and CDR2 is YYNGEE. As DNA, the CDR3 is TGTGCCAGCAGCGGGGTAGCGGGTAGCTCCTACAATGAGCAGTTCTTC. Its protein product is CASSGVAGSSYNEQFF.

This chain uses TRBV7-3 with TRBJ1-3, with TRBD1 identical over 7 bases. Unmatched junction bases numbered 1, after V lost 5 bases and J lost 0 bases. This CDR3 contains 14 residues. CDR1 is SGHTA, CDR2 FQGTGA, per germline. CDR3 loop: CASSRDSSGNTIYF. CDR3 DNA: TGTGCCAGCAGCCGGGACAGCTCTGGAAACACCATATATTTT.

The rearrangement joins TRBV6-5 to TRBJ1-1; 7 positions agree with TRBD1. This CDR3 is 15 amino acids long. The V gene end was trimmed by 5 bases and the J gene end by 3 bases; junction bases not matched to a gene: 9. CDR1 and CDR2 from the germline V gene are MNHEY and SVGAGI. This CDR3 reads CASSAPRDSYTEAFF. CDR3 in DNA: TGTGCCAGCAGTGCCCCCCGGGACAGTTACACTGAAGCTTTCTTT.

This sequence joins TRBV7-2 and TRBJ2-3; D might be TRBD1 (5 bases). V was cut by 6 bases and J by 1 base, with 14 bases left in between. CDR1 and CDR2 from the germline V gene are SGHTA and FQGNSA. There are 15 residues in the CDR3. The CDR3 reads CASSYRSTGTDTQYF. In DNA, the CDR3 is TGTGCCAGCAGTTACAGGTCCACGGGCACAGATACGCAGTATTTT.

The rearrangement links TRBV6-5 to TRBJ2-7, with D possibly being TRBD1 (6 bases). Deletions cut 9 bases from V and 5 bases from J, with 17 bases between. Germline assignment: CDR1 MNHEY and CDR2 SVGAGI. The CDR3 covers 13 residues. CDR3 region: CASRTANYHEQYF. As DNA, the CDR3 is TGTGCCAGTAGGACAGCGAACTACCACGAGCAGTACTTC.

The chain has TRBV5-1 and TRBJ1-5; D unclear. Germline V gene data show CDR1 as SGHRS and CDR2 as YFSETQ. V was trimmed by 5 bases and J by 4 bases, leaving 16 bases between them. The CDR3 totals 15 residues. CDR3 residues: CASRYTTGENQPQHF. The CDR3 DNA reads TGCGCCAGCAGATATACCACGGGAGAAAATCAGCCCCAGCATTTT.

The chain employs TRBV29-1 and TRBJ2-3; D remains unclear. The CDR3 extends over 13 amino acids. Germline V lookup: CDR1 SQVTM, CDR2 ANQGSEA. Trimming removed 4 bases at V and 2 bases at J, with 10 bases between. The CDR3 DNA is TGCAGCGTTGCTCCCAAACTCACAGATACGCAGTATTTT. Protein product: CSVAPKLTDTQYF.

CDR3 nucleotide sequence: TGTGCCAGCAGTGAATACGAGGGGGGGACTGAAGCTTTCTTT. It translates to CASSEYEGGTEAFF. The rearrangement links TRBV25-1 to TRBJ1-1, with a weak D call TRBD1 (6 bases). With 0 bases removed from V and 5 bases from J, the gap between germline ends came to 10 bases. Germline loops: CDR1 MGHDK, CDR2 SYGVNS. The CDR3 sequence is 14 residues long.

The chain combines TRBV18 with TRBJ1-1; D not resolved. The CDR3 contains 12 residues. V was pared by 6 bases and J by 13 bases, with 18 bases between. Germline V gene data show CDR1 as KGHSH and CDR2 as LQKENI. CDR3 nucleotide sequence: TGTGCCAGCTCCCACCCTGAGGGAAGGGTTTTCTTT. It is translated as CASSHPEGRVFF. Filled out from reference TRBV18 and TRBJ1-1, the complete variable domain reads NAGVMQNPRHLVRRRGQEARLRCSPMKGHSHVYWYRQLPEEGLKFMVYLQKENIIDESGMPKERFSAEFPKEGPSILRIQQVVRGDSAAYFCASSHPEGRVFFGQGTRLTVV.

The J gene is TRBJ2-7, the V gene TRBV25-1, with D perhaps matching TRBD2 (5 bases). This CDR3 is built from 13 residues. Germline V gives CDR1 MGHDK, CDR2 SYGVNS. V gave up 4 bases and J gave up 0 bases, with 7 bases separating them. DNA for the CDR3: TGTGCCAGCAGTGGAGGGTCCTCCTACGAGCAGTACTTC. Amino acids: CASSGGSSYEQYF.

The table lists this clone with a few counts. The V call is TRBV5-1, the J call TRBJ2-5, with 9 bases fitting TRBD1. Trimming at V came to 4 bases and at J to 4 bases, leaving 5 bases not matched to a gene. The V gene's germline CDR1 is SGHRS and CDR2 YFSETQ. This CDR3 contains 14 residues. The CDR3 bases are TGCGCCAGCAGCGTGGACAGGGGAGGAGAGACCCAGTACTTC. It encodes CASSVDRGGETQYF. The full variable domain, completed using reference TRBV5-1 and TRBJ2-5, is KAGVTQTPRYLIKTRGQQVTLSCSPISGHRSVSWYQQTPGQGLQFLFEYFSETQRNKGNFPGRFSGRQFSNSRSEMNVSTLELGDSALYLCASSVDRGGETQYFGPGTRLLVL.

This clone has a handful of counts. J is TRBJ2-3 and V is TRBV5-1; TRBD2 aligns across 14 bases. V lost 9 bases and J lost 3; bases outside the gene matches: 3. Germline CDR1 SGHRS, CDR2 YFSETQ. This CDR3 comprises 14 residues. CDR3 DNA: TGCGCCACCCGACTAGCGGGAGGGACAGATACGCAGTATTTT. This encodes CATRLAGGTDTQYF.

The chain uses TRBV27 and TRBJ1-5; D might be TRBD1 (5 bases). Germline CDR1 reads MNHEY; CDR2 reads SMNVEV (reference sequence). V shed 6 bases and J shed 7 bases, with 10 bases lying between them. The length of the CDR3 is 12 residues. CDR3 coding DNA: TGTGCCAGCAGAACAGGTTCCCAGCCCCAGCATTTT. This codes for CASRTGSQPQHF.

The V call is TRBV2, the J call TRBJ1-6; no reliable D call. V lost 8 bases and J 6 bases, leaving 17 bases between the germline ends. Germline V gene sequence: CDR1 SNHLY, CDR2 FYNNEI. The CDR3 is 15 residues long. The DNA for the CDR3 is TGTGCCAGCCTGGTTGGAGAGGTTCTTAATTCACCCCTCCACTTT. It encodes CASLVGEVLNSPLHF.

J is TRBJ2-3 and V is TRBV6-6; 8 bases map to TRBD2. With V trimmed by 6 bases and J by 4 bases, 3 bases remained unmatched. Germline CDR1 and CDR2: MNHNY and SVGAGI (reference sequence). The CDR3 has 13 amino acids. The CDR3 DNA follows: TGTGCCAGCAGGGGACTAGTCCCAGATACGCAGTATTTT. Its translation: CASRGLVPDTQYF.

The chain links TRBV6-4 to TRBJ2-5; D may be TRBD2 (6 bases). The V end was cut by 2 bases, the J end by 9 bases, with 13 bases between. There are 13 residues in the CDR3. The V gene's germline CDR1 is MRHNA and CDR2 SNTAGT. The CDR3 is CASSDGPRGSQYF. CDR3 in DNA: TGTGCCAGCAGTGACGGGCCACGGGGGTCCCAGTACTTC.

The chain uses TRBV4-3 and TRBJ1-3; unclear D gene. The CDR3 has 16 residues. CDR1 is LGHNA, CDR2 YSLEER, per germline. V dropped 0 bases and J dropped 0 bases, with 9 bases sitting between them. Here the CDR3 DNA reads TGCGCCAGCAGCCAAGATCTCGCGAACTCTGGAAACACCATATATTTT. Amino acid sequence: CASSQDLANSGNTIYF.